A selection of T cell receptor beta chains follows, all from one sample in a study of blood T cell repertoires in COVID-19. TCRdb keeps only in-frame clones here, not all; method: immunoSEQ multiplex PCR. The sample contains 140,000 to 150,000 clones, 65% to 85% of which appear only once. The sequenced material came from peripheral blood. Receptors were obtained from a man aged 25-40 years with COVID-19, enrolled during active disease. Each CDR3 is given with its conserved first and last residue. The D gene is left open where the match is weak. Rows give clone size only sometimes, using once, few, many, or a class for an expanded clone.

V	length	size	J	D	CDR3	DNA
TRBV29-1	13	-	TRBJ1-1	-	CSVVPTRVSRAFF	TGCAGCGTTGTTCCCACCAGGGTCTCGCGGGCTTTCTTT
TRBV24-1	18	-	TRBJ1-4	TRBD1	CATSDRTGGPATNEKLFF	TGTGCCACCAGTGATCGGACAGGGGGGCCAGCAACTAATGAAAAACTGTTTTTT
TRBV5-4	17	once	TRBJ2-5	-	CASSPPLAGTRQETQYF	TGTGCCAGCAGCCCTCCTTTGGCCGGGACAAGACAAGAGACCCAGTACTTC
TRBV19	15	-	TRBJ1-2	-	CASISGETHTYGYTF	TGTGCCAGTATCTCAGGGGAGACCCATACTTATGGCTACACCTTC
TRBV28	14	-	TRBJ2-7	-	CASSPGHTSSEQYF	TGTGCCAGCAGCCCTGGACATACCTCCTCCGAGCAGTACTTC
TRBV27	15	-	TRBJ2-5	-	CASSFEGRNQETQYF	TGTGCCAGCAGTTTCGAGGGTCGAAACCAAGAGACCCAGTACTTC
TRBV5-4	15	many	TRBJ2-3	TRBD1	CASSLAAGGTDTQYF	TGTGCCAGCAGCTTGGCGGCAGGGGGAACAGATACGCAGTATTTT
TRBV4-1	13	many	TRBJ2-1	TRBD2	CASSSPSGRGKFF	TGCGCCAGCAGCTCCCCCAGCGGGAGGGGGAAGTTCTTC
TRBV19	14	-	TRBJ1-1	TRBD1	CASRTDRPNTEAFF	TGTGCCAGTAGAACGGACAGGCCGAACACTGAAGCTTTCTTT
TRBV4-2	18	-	TRBJ2-7	-	CASSQVESGGGRSYEQYF	TGTGCCAGCAGCCAAGTCGAATCCGGTGGCGGGCGCTCCTACGAGCAGTACTTC
TRBV6-6	14	-	TRBJ1-1	-	CASSYLTENTEAFF	TGTGCCAGCAGTTACCTCACAGAGAACACTGAAGCTTTCTTT
TRBV2	13	-	TRBJ1-2	-	CASGGQINYGYTF	TGTGCCAGCGGAGGACAGATTAACTATGGCTACACCTTC
TRBV6-5	15	-	TRBJ2-4	TRBD1	CASSETGTAGNIQYF	TGTGCCAGCAGCGAGACTGGGACAGCAGGAAACATTCAGTACTTC
TRBV24-1	15	-	TRBJ2-5	-	CATSRTDSTQETQYF	TGTGCCACCAGTCGGACAGATTCGACCCAAGAGACCCAGTACTTC
TRBV11-2	17	-	TRBJ2-1	TRBD2	CASSSRTSGRANDEQFF	TGTGCCAGCAGCTCCCGGACTAGCGGGAGGGCTAATGATGAGCAGTTCTTC
TRBV3-1/TRBV3-2	14	-	TRBJ1-2	TRBD1	CASSQDGGGGGYTF	TGTGCCAGCAGCCAAGACGGAGGGGGCGGTGGCTACACCTTC
TRBV7-6	11	-	TRBJ2-7	-	CASSLGDEQYF	TGTGCCAGCAGCTTAGGCGACGAGCAGTACTTC
TRBV15	18	-	TRBJ2-3	-	CATSRDFVWTGAADTQYF	TGTGCCACCAGCAGAGATTTCGTGTGGACGGGAGCAGCAGATACGCAGTATTTT
TRBV24-1	14	-	TRBJ2-1	TRBD1	CATSETPTGNPQFF	TGTGCCACCAGTGAGACGCCGACAGGGAACCCGCAGTTCTTC
TRBV7-8	15	-	TRBJ1-2	-	CASSLALGAVGGYTF	TGTGCCAGCAGCTTAGCGCTGGGGGCGGTGGGTGGCTACACCTTC
TRBV29-1	16	-	TRBJ2-4	TRBD1	CSAAARGPAAKNIQYF	TGCAGCGCCGCCGCCAGGGGGCCAGCAGCCAAAAACATTCAGTACTTC
TRBV5-1	14	once	TRBJ2-2	-	CASKKLTNTGELFF	TGCGCCAGCAAGAAACTTACGAACACCGGGGAGCTGTTTTTT
TRBV9	13	-	TRBJ1-2	-	CASSGTRVGGYTF	TGTGCCAGCAGCGGAACCAGGGTAGGAGGCTACACCTTC
TRBV28	14	-	TRBJ2-7	-	CASSRRRESYEQYF	TGTGCCAGCAGTAGACGCAGGGAAAGCTACGAGCAGTACTTC
TRBV6-2/TRBV6-3	15	-	TRBJ2-7	TRBD1	CASSYAGDSAYEQYF	TGTGCCAGCAGTTACGCCGGGGACAGCGCCTACGAGCAGTACTTC
TRBV5-4	11	-	TRBJ1-1	-	CASSYKTEAFF	TGTGCCAGCAGCTATAAAACTGAAGCTTTCTTT
TRBV29-1	11	-	TRBJ1-3	-	CSVPRANTIYF	TGCAGCGTTCCGAGGGCAAACACCATATATTTT
TRBV18	17	-	TRBJ2-7	TRBD2	CASSSGLAGGKPYEQYF	TGTGCCAGCTCATCGGGACTAGCGGGAGGGAAGCCCTACGAGCAGTACTTC
TRBV2	15	-	TRBJ2-5	TRBD2	CASSEGSGGAETQYF	TGTGCCAGCAGTGAAGGGTCGGGGGGGGCGGAGACCCAGTACTTC
TRBV10-2	12	-	TRBJ1-2	-	CASSPQSYGYTF	TGCGCCAGCAGCCCCCAGTCCTATGGCTACACCTTC
TRBV27	15	-	TRBJ2-5	TRBD2	CASRPGLAGGETQYF	TGTGCCAGCAGGCCGGGACTTGCGGGAGGAGAGACCCAGTACTTC
TRBV7-9	18	once	TRBJ2-1	TRBD2	CASSLRTEAGFPYNEQFF	TGTGCCAGCAGCTTACGGACTGAAGCGGGATTCCCCTACAATGAGCAGTTCTTC
TRBV28	13	-	TRBJ2-7	-	CASNGGFTYEQYF	TGTGCCAGCAACGGCGGATTTACCTACGAGCAGTACTTC
TRBV7-3	16	once	TRBJ2-5	TRBD2	CASSRNSGTRQETQYF	TGTGCCAGCAGCCGAAATAGCGGGACTCGGCAAGAGACCCAGTACTTC
TRBV28	15	-	TRBJ2-7	-	CASSPHRTSSTEQYF	TGTGCCAGCAGTCCCCACAGGACCTCGTCTACAGAGCAGTACTTC
TRBV7-2	12	-	TRBJ1-6	-	CASSLRNSPLHF	TGTGCCAGCAGCTTGCGGAATTCACCCCTCCACTTT
TRBV10-3	14	-	TRBJ1-6	-	CAISEGQGGSPLHF	TGTGCCATCAGTGAGGGTCAGGGAGGTTCACCCCTCCACTTT
TRBV30	15	-	TRBJ2-1	TRBD1	CAWSPYYRGLDEQFF	TGTGCCTGGAGTCCTTATTACAGGGGGCTCGATGAGCAGTTCTTC
TRBV6-5	15	-	TRBJ1-3	-	CASRKARSSGNTIYF	TGTGCCAGCAGGAAGGCGCGGTCCTCTGGAAACACCATATATTTT
TRBV30	14	-	TRBJ1-5	TRBD1	CAWSPRTGWEPQHF	TGTGCCTGGAGCCCCCGGACAGGTTGGGAGCCCCAGCATTTT
TRBV30	14	few	TRBJ1-2	-	CAWSAQTANYGYTF	TGTGCCTGGAGTGCCCAGACAGCTAACTATGGCTACACCTTC
TRBV12-3/TRBV12-4	13	-	TRBJ2-1	-	CASSPTAGDEQFF	TGTGCCAGCAGCCCGACCGCCGGGGATGAGCAGTTCTTC
TRBV2	11	once	TRBJ2-7	-	CASSEGAEQYF	TGTGCCAGCAGTGAGGGAGCCGAGCAGTACTTC
TRBV27	13	few	TRBJ2-7	-	CASSLRGSYEQYF	TGTGCCAGCAGTTTGAGGGGGAGTTACGAGCAGTACTTC
TRBV11-2	16	-	TRBJ1-3	-	CASSFTGGNSGNTIYF	TGTGCCAGCAGCTTTACCGGGGGTAACTCTGGAAACACCATATATTTT
TRBV19	16	-	TRBJ2-6	TRBD2	CASSRLADSGANVLTF	TGTGCCAGTAGTAGACTAGCGGATTCAGGGGCCAACGTCCTGACTTTC
TRBV28	14	-	TRBJ1-1	-	CASRTGEGFTEAFF	TGTGCCAGCAGAACCGGGGAGGGGTTCACTGAAGCTTTCTTT
TRBV5-4	15	-	TRBJ1-1	-	CASSLASQMNTEAFF	TGTGCCAGCAGCTTGGCCTCTCAGATGAACACTGAAGCTTTCTTT
TRBV19	15	-	TRBJ1-1	-	CASTWVQGENTEAFF	TGTGCCAGTACCTGGGTACAGGGAGAAAACACTGAAGCTTTCTTT
TRBV28	16	-	TRBJ2-3	TRBD1	CASSSHNRGYTDTQYF	TGTGCCAGCAGTTCTCATAACAGGGGGTACACAGATACGCAGTATTTT
TRBV6-1	15	-	TRBJ2-3	TRBD1	CASSELTGGTDTQYF	TGTGCCAGCAGTGAACTCACAGGGGGCACAGATACGCAGTATTTT
TRBV4-2	15	-	TRBJ1-2	-	CASTGWPSVDDGYTF	TGTGCCAGTACGGGGTGGCCGTCCGTTGACGATGGCTACACCTTC
TRBV29-1	13	-	TRBJ1-2	TRBD1	CSVSDRAKGGYTF	TGCAGCGTGTCGGACAGGGCAAAGGGTGGCTACACCTTC
TRBV29-1	13	-	TRBJ2-7	TRBD1	CSVDGTGMGEQYF	TGCAGCGTTGACGGGACAGGGATGGGCGAGCAGTACTTC